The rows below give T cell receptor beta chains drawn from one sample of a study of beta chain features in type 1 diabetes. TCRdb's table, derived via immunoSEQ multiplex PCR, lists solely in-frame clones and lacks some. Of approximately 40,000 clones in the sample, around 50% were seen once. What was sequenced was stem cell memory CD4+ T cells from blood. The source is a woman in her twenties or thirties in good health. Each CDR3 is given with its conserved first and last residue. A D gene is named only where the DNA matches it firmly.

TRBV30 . CAWSVLTDSGQFF
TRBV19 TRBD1 CASSSPQGRGTNQPQHF
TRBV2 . CASKAGSEETQYF
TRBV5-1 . CASSLEGIGNTEAFF
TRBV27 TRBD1 CASSSPRQGAVYEQYF
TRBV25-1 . CASSEFTGQQYF
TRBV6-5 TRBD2 CASSYSTPGLADEQFF
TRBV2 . CASSIQGSTEAFF
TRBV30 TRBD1 CALNRGMNTEAFF
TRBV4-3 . CASSQVGAETQYF
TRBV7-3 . CASSTWAGTTDTQYF
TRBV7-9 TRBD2 CASSFGTSGSSQYF
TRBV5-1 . CASSLDRDYEQYF
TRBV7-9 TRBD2 CASSLGGLAGAYNEQFF
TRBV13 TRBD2 CASSFLAETQETQYF
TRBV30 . CAWSVQSEQYF
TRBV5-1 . CASSLGQNTGELFF
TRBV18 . CASSPGGAGSYGYTF
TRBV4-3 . CASSQEFPETNEKLFF
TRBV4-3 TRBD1 CASSQSWTGDHEQYF
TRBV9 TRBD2 CASSVFSGVTDTQYF
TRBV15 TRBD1 CATSRATGGSGANVLTF
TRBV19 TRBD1 CASSIRGQGMNTEAFF
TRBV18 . CASSPQETVTGNTIYF
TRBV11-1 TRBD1 CASSTTGFQGELFF
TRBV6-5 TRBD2 CASSYSSGRAYEQYF
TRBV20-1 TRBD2 CSARDRAGGVF
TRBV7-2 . CASSLDQGYTEAFF
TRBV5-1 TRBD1 CASSLRQGQDNEKLFF
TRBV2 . CASTSDSLNTGELFF
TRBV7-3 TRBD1 CASSLTRQGAGELFF
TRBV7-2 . CASSSYGTTYEQYF
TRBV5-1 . CASSLGTTAGNTIYF
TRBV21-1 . CAVQLTEPGANVLTF
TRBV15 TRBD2 CATSRVGTSGINEQFF
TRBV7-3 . CASSLMRNTEAFF
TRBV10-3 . CAISEGSTGELFF
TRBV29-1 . CSARQYTDTQYF
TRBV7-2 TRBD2 CASSFAGLENNEQFF